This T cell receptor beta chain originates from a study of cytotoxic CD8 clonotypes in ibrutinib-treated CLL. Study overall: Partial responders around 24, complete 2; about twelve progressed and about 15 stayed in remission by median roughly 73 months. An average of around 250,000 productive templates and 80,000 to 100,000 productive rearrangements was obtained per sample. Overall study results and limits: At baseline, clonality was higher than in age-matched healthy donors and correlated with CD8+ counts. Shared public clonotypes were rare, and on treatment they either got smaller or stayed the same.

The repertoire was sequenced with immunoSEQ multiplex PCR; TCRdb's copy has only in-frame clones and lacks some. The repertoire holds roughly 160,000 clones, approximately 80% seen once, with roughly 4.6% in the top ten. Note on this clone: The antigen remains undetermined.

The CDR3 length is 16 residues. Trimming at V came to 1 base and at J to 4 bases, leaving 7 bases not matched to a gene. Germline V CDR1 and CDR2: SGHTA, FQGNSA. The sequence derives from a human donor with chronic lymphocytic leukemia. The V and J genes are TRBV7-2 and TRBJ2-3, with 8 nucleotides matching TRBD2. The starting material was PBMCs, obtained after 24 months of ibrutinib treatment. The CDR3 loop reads CASSLEGLGSSDTQYF. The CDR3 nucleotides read TGTGCCAGCAGCTTAGAGGGACTAGGGAGCTCAGATACGCAGTATTTT. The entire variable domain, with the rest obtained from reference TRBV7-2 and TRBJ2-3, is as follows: GAGVSQSPSNKVTEKGKDVELRCDPISGHTALYWYRQSLGQGLEFLIYFQGNSAPDKSGLPSDRFSAERTGGSVSTLTIQRTQQEDSAVYLCASSLEGLGSSDTQYFGPGTRLTVL.